The subject of this entry is one T cell receptor beta chain. What it binds is not known. Method: immunoSEQ multiplex PCR; TCRdb's copy keeps in-frame clones and lacks some. The sample has around 180,000 clones, roughly nine tenths seen once. The sample comes from a study of radiation and T cells in renal cell carcinoma. Study-wide results and limits: Top tumor clonotypes rose in blood 2 weeks post-radiation, then contracted.

The time point was: blood 4 weeks post-SBRT, at nephrectomy. Specified treatment: 15 Gy SBRT to primary tumor, nephrectomy 4 weeks later. The V end was cut by 5 bases, the J end by 0 bases, with 13 bases between. Germline V gene lookup returns CDR1 SGHTA and CDR2 FQGNSA. The CDR3 has 15 residues. Sequenced here: blood, sampled from a patient whose treatment included radiotherapy and nephrectomy. The chain carries TRBV7-2 and TRBJ1-2, with D uncertain. This receptor was taken from a woman between 45 and 60 years old with renal cell carcinoma. This CDR3 reads CASSPPNEANYGYTF. CDR3 sequence (DNA): TGTGCCAGCAGCCCCCCCAACGAAGCTAACTATGGCTACACCTTC. The full variable domain, rest sourced from reference TRBV7-2 and TRBJ1-2, is GAGVSQSPSNKVTEKGKDVELRCDPISGHTALYWYRQSLGQGLEFLIYFQGNSAPDKSGLPSDRFSAERTGGSVSTLTIQRTQQEDSAVYLCASSPPNEANYGYTFGSGTRLTVV.